These T cell receptor beta chains were read from a single sample in a study of T cells in Graves' hyperthyroidism and ophthalmopathy. TCRdb reprocessed the multiplex PCR reads with MiXCR, giving one entry per CDR3 protein. The repertoire includes 550,000 to 600,000 distinct CDR3 sequences, 13% to 15% of them detected once, and roughly 7.7% sits in the top ten. The sequenced material came from blood. These receptors were taken from a woman aged 18-35 years with Graves' ophthalmopathy. CDR3s leave out the opening cysteine and the closing phenylalanine or tryptophan.

j_gene: TRBJ2-5
v_gene: TRBV10-3
len: 18
CDR3aa: AISEGGSTGLAGPQETQY

j_gene: TRBJ2-5
v_gene: TRBV30
len: 11
CDR3aa: AWSGDLQETQY

j_gene: TRBJ2-4
v_gene: TRBV7-8
len: 12
CDR3aa: ASSPTSESDIQY

j_gene: TRBJ2-7
v_gene: TRBV11-2
len: 12
CDR3aa: ASSTDPSAYEQY

j_gene: TRBJ1-5
v_gene: TRBV6-1
len: 13
CDR3aa: ASSPPTGGNQPQH

j_gene: TRBJ2-7
v_gene: TRBV20-1
len: 12
CDR3aa: SARDQGLHYEQY

j_gene: TRBJ2-2
v_gene: TRBV24-1
len: 13
CDR3aa: ATTSGPSNTGELF

j_gene: TRBJ2-7
v_gene: TRBV18
len: 10
CDR3aa: ASSPETYEQY

j_gene: TRBJ2-4
v_gene: TRBV11-2
len: 16
CDR3aa: ASSFRRGGVSAKNIQY

j_gene: TRBJ1-6
v_gene: TRBV2
len: 12
CDR3aa: ASSGDRVNSPLH

j_gene: TRBJ1-1
v_gene: TRBV28
len: 13
CDR3aa: ASGKQGALGTEAF

j_gene: TRBJ1-4
v_gene: TRBV25-1
len: 11
CDR3aa: ASKGQGYEKLF

j_gene: TRBJ1-1
v_gene: TRBV12-3/TRBV12-4
len: 13
CDR3aa: ASSAPRVSYTEAF

j_gene: TRBJ2-7
v_gene: TRBV5-1
len: 12
CDR3aa: ASSSGPDSYEQY

j_gene: TRBJ1-1
v_gene: TRBV12-3/TRBV12-4
len: 10
CDR3aa: ASSLPPSPAF

j_gene: TRBJ2-1
v_gene: TRBV5-1
len: 13
CDR3aa: ASSWTSGIGDEQF

j_gene: TRBJ2-2
v_gene: TRBV6-1
len: 15
CDR3aa: ASSQYSGTSHTGELF

j_gene: TRBJ2-1
v_gene: TRBV18
len: 14
CDR3aa: ASSPPASGRGDEQF

j_gene: TRBJ2-1
v_gene: TRBV12-3/TRBV12-4
len: 9
CDR3aa: ASQFGNEQF

j_gene: TRBJ2-1
v_gene: TRBV4-2
len: 10
CDR3aa: ASSHALWPQF

j_gene: TRBJ2-2
v_gene: TRBV6-1
len: 13
CDR3aa: ASTAGRRGTGELF

j_gene: TRBJ2-5
v_gene: TRBV14
len: 13
CDR3aa: ASSQPSAAKETQY

j_gene: TRBJ2-7
v_gene: TRBV9
len: 14
CDR3aa: ASSAGTGPQPYEQY

j_gene: TRBJ2-7
v_gene: TRBV27
len: 11
CDR3aa: ASSFGFSYEQY

j_gene: TRBJ1-1
v_gene: TRBV7-6
len: 11
CDR3aa: ASSLEATAEAF

j_gene: TRBJ1-2
v_gene: TRBV7-2
len: 13
CDR3aa: ASSPQGGWNYGYT

j_gene: TRBJ1-2
v_gene: TRBV9
len: 13
CDR3aa: ASSVDRGANYGYT

j_gene: TRBJ2-7
v_gene: TRBV6-1
len: 12
CDR3aa: ASSDHPGGSEQY

j_gene: TRBJ2-1
v_gene: TRBV6-1
len: 17
CDR3aa: ASSNPGTSGRARYNEQF

j_gene: TRBJ2-1
v_gene: TRBV3-1
len: 15
CDR3aa: ASSQGLAGMLDNEQF

j_gene: TRBJ2-2
v_gene: TRBV9
len: 14
CDR3aa: ASSVELAGDTGELF

j_gene: TRBJ2-7
v_gene: TRBV7-9
len: 12
CDR3aa: ASSLGGSLDEQY

j_gene: TRBJ2-2
v_gene: TRBV13
len: 14
CDR3aa: ASSLSGQGFTGELF

j_gene: TRBJ1-2
v_gene: TRBV29-1
len: 9
CDR3aa: SVEDLRRYT

j_gene: TRBJ1-2
v_gene: TRBV12-3/TRBV12-4
len: 10
CDR3aa: ASSNDGGGYT

j_gene: TRBJ2-7
v_gene: TRBV2
len: 12
CDR3aa: ASSTGTDSYEQY

j_gene: TRBJ1-4
v_gene: TRBV19
len: 12
CDR3aa: ASSQQGRYTKLF

j_gene: TRBJ1-2
v_gene: TRBV4-2
len: 11
CDR3aa: ASSPQGARGYT

j_gene: TRBJ2-2
v_gene: TRBV10-2
len: 13
CDR3aa: ASGKGQSTAGELF

j_gene: TRBJ1-4
v_gene: TRBV28
len: 12
CDR3aa: ASAPGQSNEKLF

j_gene: TRBJ1-1
v_gene: TRBV7-9
len: 12
CDR3aa: ASSPGGGWTEAF

j_gene: TRBJ2-3
v_gene: TRBV4-1
len: 14
CDR3aa: ASSQIPNLLTDTQY

j_gene: TRBJ2-4
v_gene: TRBV6-1
len: 12
CDR3aa: ASSWDPAKNIQY

j_gene: TRBJ2-3
v_gene: TRBV27
len: 12
CDR3aa: ASSFPSEADTQY

j_gene: TRBJ1-2
v_gene: TRBV28
len: 13
CDR3aa: ASSFTGASNYGYT

j_gene: TRBJ2-7
v_gene: TRBV27
len: 11
CDR3aa: ASSPDRFYGQY

j_gene: TRBJ2-1
v_gene: TRBV3-1
len: 15
CDR3aa: ASSLSLSDTYYNEQF

j_gene: TRBJ2-1
v_gene: TRBV20-1
len: 14
CDR3aa: SARTPMEGPYNEQF

j_gene: TRBJ2-7
v_gene: TRBV7-2
len: 13
CDR3aa: ASSLQRPGPYEQY

j_gene: TRBJ2-3
v_gene: TRBV12-3/TRBV12-4
len: 15
CDR3aa: ASSLGPTGASTDTQY

j_gene: TRBJ2-1
v_gene: TRBV2
len: 13
CDR3aa: ASSETTTRYNEQF

j_gene: TRBJ2-7
v_gene: TRBV19
len: 13
CDR3aa: ASSPSTGGAYEQY

j_gene: TRBJ2-7
v_gene: TRBV6-1
len: 13
CDR3aa: ASSERAGEAYEQY

j_gene: TRBJ2-2
v_gene: TRBV10-1
len: 15
CDR3aa: ASSSGLVGANTGELF

j_gene: TRBJ1-1
v_gene: TRBV20-1
len: 11
CDR3aa: SARSTGNTEAF

j_gene: TRBJ1-1
v_gene: TRBV6-6
len: 13
CDR3aa: ASSYRQRMNTEAF

j_gene: TRBJ2-1
v_gene: TRBV11-3
len: 12
CDR3aa: ASSLIRGHNEQF